A single T cell receptor beta chain is shown here with its context. V lost 8 bases and J 4 bases, leaving 18 bases between the germline ends. This CDR3 is built from 15 residues. Germline V lookup: CDR1 MDHEN, CDR2 SYDVKM. Original processing methods: Amplification of reference gene primers provided the estimated nucleated cell counts. Produced via immunoSEQ multiplex PCR; TCRdb's table is partial and in-frame only. The DNA was the basis for D and trimming; V, J and clone size are from that table. The sample consists of approximately 230,000 clones, about 79% of them appearing once. These data belong to a study of blood T cell repertoires in COVID-19. Overall study: Spain, Italy and the United States supplied samples that represented acute and convalescent COVID-19. Sources were T cells, B-cell-depleted T cells, or PBMCs; the material itself was cDNA or gDNA.

The receptor was derived from a man older than 75 with acute or convalescent COVID-19. The material sequenced was peripheral blood. The V and J genes are TRBV28 and TRBJ1-3; D possibly corresponds to TRBD1 (5 bases). The CDR3: CASRGGGAGGNTIYF. CDR3 nucleotide sequence: TGTGCCAGCCGCGGGGGAGGGGCTGGGGGAAACACCATATATTTT.